These T cell receptor beta chains were read from a single sample in a study of Graves' ophthalmopathy and Graves' hyperthyroidism. MiXCR was run by TCRdb on the multiplex PCR reads, yielding one entry per CDR3 protein. The sample shows some 370,000 distinct CDR3 sequences, about a sixth of them seen only once. Material for sequencing was peripheral blood. These receptors were collected from an adult woman with stable Graves' hyperthyroidism. Each CDR3 is given without its conserved first and last residue. Each record gives: V gene, CDR3 length, D gene, J gene, CDR3 protein. D genes are given only for firm matches.

V gene: TRBV12-3/TRBV12-4
CDR3 length: 12
D gene: .
J gene: TRBJ2-7
CDR3 protein: ASSLVRQKNEQY

V gene: TRBV19
CDR3 length: 13
D gene: .
J gene: TRBJ2-4
CDR3 protein: ASSIFRVGKNIKY

V gene: TRBV3-1
CDR3 length: 12
D gene: .
J gene: TRBJ2-4
CDR3 protein: ASSPSSSGNIQY

V gene: TRBV28
CDR3 length: 13
D gene: TRBD1
J gene: TRBJ2-5
CDR3 protein: ASIPGTGWTETQY

V gene: TRBV20-1
CDR3 length: 11
D gene: TRBD1
J gene: TRBJ1-6
CDR3 protein: SARATGDSPLH

V gene: TRBV9
CDR3 length: 12
D gene: .
J gene: TRBJ2-7
CDR3 protein: ASSPDLALYEQY

V gene: TRBV6-1
CDR3 length: 13
D gene: .
J gene: TRBJ2-7
CDR3 protein: ASSSGRAQPYEQY

V gene: TRBV6-2/TRBV6-3
CDR3 length: 12
D gene: .
J gene: TRBJ1-1
CDR3 protein: ASSLGWKKTEAF

V gene: TRBV5-1
CDR3 length: 10
D gene: .
J gene: TRBJ2-2
CDR3 protein: ASSLEGGELF

V gene: TRBV20-1
CDR3 length: 10
D gene: TRBD1
J gene: TRBJ1-1
CDR3 protein: SANTGDTEAF

V gene: TRBV20-1
CDR3 length: 12
D gene: .
J gene: TRBJ2-5
CDR3 protein: SARGPGGQETQY

V gene: TRBV4-2
CDR3 length: 14
D gene: .
J gene: TRBJ1-5
CDR3 protein: ASSQGWGGLNQPQH

V gene: TRBV12-3/TRBV12-4
CDR3 length: 11
D gene: TRBD1
J gene: TRBJ2-7
CDR3 protein: ASGGDRGTEQY

V gene: TRBV6-2/TRBV6-3
CDR3 length: 11
D gene: .
J gene: TRBJ1-5
CDR3 protein: ASSAWNNQPQH

V gene: TRBV28
CDR3 length: 11
D gene: .
J gene: TRBJ1-1
CDR3 protein: ASSPRTRSEAF

V gene: TRBV10-2
CDR3 length: 13
D gene: TRBD1
J gene: TRBJ2-7
CDR3 protein: ASSEYRGYSYEQY

V gene: TRBV9
CDR3 length: 11
D gene: TRBD1
J gene: TRBJ1-3
CDR3 protein: ASNQGGGNTIY

V gene: TRBV19
CDR3 length: 12
D gene: TRBD2
J gene: TRBJ2-7
CDR3 protein: ASSPARDYHEQY

V gene: TRBV7-8
CDR3 length: 10
D gene: .
J gene: TRBJ1-2
CDR3 protein: ASSPWGDGYT

V gene: TRBV10-3
CDR3 length: 12
D gene: TRBD1
J gene: TRBJ2-7
CDR3 protein: AISGTGGFYEQY

V gene: TRBV5-1
CDR3 length: 13
D gene: .
J gene: TRBJ1-5
CDR3 protein: ASSPGAMSNQPQH

V gene: TRBV12-3/TRBV12-4
CDR3 length: 14
D gene: .
J gene: TRBJ1-2
CDR3 protein: ASSSLGSFVNYGYT

V gene: TRBV11-2
CDR3 length: 14
D gene: TRBD2
J gene: TRBJ2-7
CDR3 protein: ASSLGTSGHSYEQY

V gene: TRBV6-2/TRBV6-3
CDR3 length: 10
D gene: .
J gene: TRBJ2-7
CDR3 protein: ASSYSESRQY

V gene: TRBV29-1
CDR3 length: 12
D gene: TRBD2
J gene: TRBJ2-5
CDR3 protein: SVVLAGYQETQY

V gene: TRBV5-1
CDR3 length: 12
D gene: TRBD1
J gene: TRBJ2-7
CDR3 protein: ASSYTGGHYEQY

V gene: TRBV5-1
CDR3 length: 12
D gene: TRBD1
J gene: TRBJ2-7
CDR3 protein: ASSPDQRGREQY

V gene: TRBV9
CDR3 length: 13
D gene: .
J gene: TRBJ1-1
CDR3 protein: ASSRLSGRGAEAF

V gene: TRBV4-1
CDR3 length: 15
D gene: TRBD2
J gene: TRBJ2-5
CDR3 protein: ASSQERGLPRGETQY

V gene: TRBV6-5
CDR3 length: 12
D gene: .
J gene: TRBJ2-2
CDR3 protein: ASRGGRNTGELF

V gene: TRBV12-3/TRBV12-4
CDR3 length: 13
D gene: .
J gene: TRBJ1-5
CDR3 protein: ASSLTGYSNQPQH

V gene: TRBV6-1
CDR3 length: 13
D gene: .
J gene: TRBJ1-5
CDR3 protein: ASSEVEGTDQPQH

V gene: TRBV7-2
CDR3 length: 15
D gene: TRBD1
J gene: TRBJ1-1
CDR3 protein: ASRNIGTGPVNTEAF

V gene: TRBV6-1
CDR3 length: 12
D gene: .
J gene: TRBJ2-7
CDR3 protein: ASSEAQVNYEQY

V gene: TRBV27
CDR3 length: 13
D gene: TRBD1
J gene: TRBJ2-2
CDR3 protein: ASSLRQGYTGELF

V gene: TRBV28
CDR3 length: 12
D gene: .
J gene: TRBJ2-5
CDR3 protein: ASSTQGPQETQY

V gene: TRBV6-5
CDR3 length: 13
D gene: .
J gene: TRBJ1-3
CDR3 protein: ASSYGQLSGNTIY

V gene: TRBV10-2
CDR3 length: 11
D gene: .
J gene: TRBJ2-7
CDR3 protein: ATRQVDSYEQY

V gene: TRBV6-1
CDR3 length: 14
D gene: .
J gene: TRBJ2-2
CDR3 protein: ASSEGETGGTGELF

V gene: TRBV27
CDR3 length: 18
D gene: .
J gene: TRBJ1-5
CDR3 protein: ASSSKDPARAGSENQPQH

V gene: TRBV29-1
CDR3 length: 13
D gene: TRBD2
J gene: TRBJ2-3
CDR3 protein: SVTDYAGVTDTQY

V gene: TRBV12-5
CDR3 length: 14
D gene: TRBD2
J gene: TRBJ2-2
CDR3 protein: ASGLVPGTRSGELF

V gene: TRBV28
CDR3 length: 9
D gene: .
J gene: TRBJ2-5
CDR3 protein: ASSIKETQY

V gene: TRBV20-1
CDR3 length: 15
D gene: .
J gene: TRBJ1-2
CDR3 protein: SARDGSGGPLFYGYT

V gene: TRBV28
CDR3 length: 13
D gene: .
J gene: TRBJ1-1
CDR3 protein: ASSLTRQGNTEAF

V gene: TRBV2
CDR3 length: 11
D gene: .
J gene: TRBJ2-7
CDR3 protein: ASSFAKSHEQY

V gene: TRBV6-5
CDR3 length: 13
D gene: TRBD1
J gene: TRBJ2-7
CDR3 protein: ASSARTGYPGEQY

V gene: TRBV11-2
CDR3 length: 12
D gene: .
J gene: TRBJ1-5
CDR3 protein: ASSLVGRNQPQH

V gene: TRBV7-2
CDR3 length: 12
D gene: .
J gene: TRBJ2-7
CDR3 protein: ASSLLDLAYEQY